This T cell receptor (beta chain) comes out of a study of blood T cell repertoires in COVID-19. Study-wide background: Some COVID-19 samples were acute and others convalescent; all came from the United States, Italy and Spain. From T cells, B-cell-depleted T cells, or PBMCs came the material, which was cDNA or gDNA.

Original handling: Estimation of nucleated cell counts was performed using reference gene primer amplification. The assay was immunoSEQ multiplex PCR, and TCRdb's table has in-frame clones only and misses some. For V, J and clone size, that table is used; D and trimming come from the DNA. The table has around 200,000 clones, around 83% seen once. Trimming left V 6 bases short and J 4 bases short, with 24 bases between. The CDR3 runs 17 residues. Germline CDR1 MNHEY, CDR2 SVGEGT. What was sequenced was peripheral blood. This clonotype was sampled from a man in his forties or fifties with active or convalescent COVID-19. This chain joins TRBV6-2 or TRBV6-3 and TRBJ1-1; tentative D call: TRBD1 (5 bases). The CDR3 nucleotides are TGTGCCAGCAGCCTACGTCAAAACGGGGGGAGTGTCACTGAAGCTTTCTTT. This codes for CASSLRQNGGSVTEAFF.